This T cell receptor (beta chain) was sequenced for a study of shared clonotypes between healthy human individuals. The study, taken as a whole, reports: Some clonotypes were shared by all four sorted-subset donors, while others were not shared. The non-shared ones had lower generation probabilities than the shared ones.

Trimming removed 5 bases from V and 7 bases from J, with 11 bases in between. This CDR3 is 13 amino acids long. Germline CDR1 and CDR2: SGHVS and FNYEAQ. On this clone itself: Antigen unknown.

The test was conducted at deep level. TCRdb's copy holds only in-frame clones and misses some; the assay was immunoSEQ multiplex PCR. The sample contains hundreds of thousands of clones, 96% of which appear only once. The sequenced sample was naive CD4+ T cells sorted from blood. Subset specified: CD45RA+ positively selected. The TCR was taken from a woman aged 25 to 39 in good health. The V gene is TRBV7-6, the J gene TRBJ2-2; D call uncertain. CDR3 region: CASSPWQDGELFF. The CDR3 nucleotides read TGTGCCAGCAGCCCCTGGCAGGACGGGGAGCTGTTTTTT.